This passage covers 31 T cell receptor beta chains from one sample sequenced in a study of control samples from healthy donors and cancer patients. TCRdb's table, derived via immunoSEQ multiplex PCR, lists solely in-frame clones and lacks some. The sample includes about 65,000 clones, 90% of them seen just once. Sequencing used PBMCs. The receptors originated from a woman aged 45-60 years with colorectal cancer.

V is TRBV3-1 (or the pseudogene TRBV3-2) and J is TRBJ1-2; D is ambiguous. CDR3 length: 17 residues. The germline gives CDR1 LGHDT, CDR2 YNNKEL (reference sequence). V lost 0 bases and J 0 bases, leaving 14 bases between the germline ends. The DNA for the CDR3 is TGTGCCAGCAGCCAAGACCCGCGCAGGCCTTCTAACTATGGCTACACCTTC. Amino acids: CASSQDPRRPSNYGYTF.

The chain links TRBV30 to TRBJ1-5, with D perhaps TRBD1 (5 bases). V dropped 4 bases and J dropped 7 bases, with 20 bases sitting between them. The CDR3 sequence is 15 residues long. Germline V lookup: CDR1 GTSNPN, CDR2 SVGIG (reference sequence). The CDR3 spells CAWTSGRGLGQPQHF. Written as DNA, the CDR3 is TGTGCCTGGACCTCTGGGAGGGGATTAGGGCAGCCCCAGCATTTT. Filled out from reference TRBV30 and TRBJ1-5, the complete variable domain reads SQTIHQWPATLVQPVGSPLSLECTVEGTSNPNLYWYRQAAGRGLQLLFYSVGIGQISSEVPQNLSASRPQDRQFILSSKKLLLSDSGFYLCAWTSGRGLGQPQHFGDGTRLSIL.

The CDR3 DNA reads TGTGCCAGCTCACCCAAGACAGAGAATGAAAAACTGTTTTTT. Protein sequence: CASSPKTENEKLFF. The rearrangement links TRBV18 to TRBJ1-4, with D possibly TRBD1 on 5 matching bases. Germline loops: CDR1 KGHSH, CDR2 LQKENI. The germline V and J ends were trimmed by 3 bases and 5 bases, with 10 bases remaining between them. The CDR3 totals 14 residues.

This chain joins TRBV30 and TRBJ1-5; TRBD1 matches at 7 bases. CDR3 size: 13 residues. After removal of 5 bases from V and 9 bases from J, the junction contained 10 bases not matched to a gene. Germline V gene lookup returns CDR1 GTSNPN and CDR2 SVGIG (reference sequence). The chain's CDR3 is CAWSEGADRPQHF. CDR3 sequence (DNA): TGTGCCTGGTCGGAGGGGGCAGACAGGCCCCAGCATTTT.

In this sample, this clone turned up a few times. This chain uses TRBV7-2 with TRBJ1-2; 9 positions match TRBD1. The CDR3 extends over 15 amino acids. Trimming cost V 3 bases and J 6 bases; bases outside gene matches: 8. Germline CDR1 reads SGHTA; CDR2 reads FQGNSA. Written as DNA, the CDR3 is TGTGCCAGCAGCTTCGGACAGGGGAGGACGAATGGCTACACCTTC. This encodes CASSFGQGRTNGYTF.

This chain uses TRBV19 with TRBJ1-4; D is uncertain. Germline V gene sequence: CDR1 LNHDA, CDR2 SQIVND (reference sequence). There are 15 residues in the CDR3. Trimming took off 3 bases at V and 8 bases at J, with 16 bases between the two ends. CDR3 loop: CASSIGAPRTEKLFF. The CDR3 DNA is TGTGCCAGTAGTATTGGAGCTCCTCGGACGGAAAAACTGTTTTTT.

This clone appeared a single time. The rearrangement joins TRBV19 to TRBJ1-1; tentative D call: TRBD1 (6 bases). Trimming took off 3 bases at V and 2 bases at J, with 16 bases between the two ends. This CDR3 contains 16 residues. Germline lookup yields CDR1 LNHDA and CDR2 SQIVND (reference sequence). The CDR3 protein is CASSIVPPGQNTEAFF. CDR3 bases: TGTGCCAGTAGTATCGTGCCCCCGGGACAAAACACTGAAGCTTTCTTT.

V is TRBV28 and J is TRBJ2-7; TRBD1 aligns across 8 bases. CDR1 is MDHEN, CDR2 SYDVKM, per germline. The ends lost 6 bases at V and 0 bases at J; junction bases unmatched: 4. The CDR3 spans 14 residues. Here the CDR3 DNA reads TGTGCCAGCAGCCAGGACAGGGTCTCCTACGAGCAGTACTTC. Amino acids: CASSQDRVSYEQYF.

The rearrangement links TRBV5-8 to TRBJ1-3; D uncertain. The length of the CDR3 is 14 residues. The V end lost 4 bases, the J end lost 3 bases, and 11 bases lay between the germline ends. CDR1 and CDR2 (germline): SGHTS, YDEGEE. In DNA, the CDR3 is TGTGCCAGCAGCCTGTCGAATCGTGGAAACACCATATATTTT. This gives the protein CASSLSNRGNTIYF.

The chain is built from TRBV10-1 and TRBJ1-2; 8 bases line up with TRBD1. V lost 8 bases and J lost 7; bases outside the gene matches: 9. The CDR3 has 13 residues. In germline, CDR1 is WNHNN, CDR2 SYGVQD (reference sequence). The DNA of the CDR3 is TGCGCCAGCGGGGAGGACAGGGTCGGTGGCTACACCTTC. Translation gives CASGEDRVGGYTF.

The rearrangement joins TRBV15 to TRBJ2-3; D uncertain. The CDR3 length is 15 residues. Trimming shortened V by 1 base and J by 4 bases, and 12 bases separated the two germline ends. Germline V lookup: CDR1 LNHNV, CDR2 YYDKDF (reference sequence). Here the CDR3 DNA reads TGTGCCACCAGCAGAGGAGAGACATTCGCAGATACGCAGTATTTT. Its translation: CATSRGETFADTQYF.

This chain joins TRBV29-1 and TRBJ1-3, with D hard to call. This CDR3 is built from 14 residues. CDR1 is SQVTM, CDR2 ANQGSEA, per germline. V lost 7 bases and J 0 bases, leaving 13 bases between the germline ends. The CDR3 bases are TGCAGCGCCACGGACGGTTACTCTGGAAACACCATATATTTT. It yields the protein CSATDGYSGNTIYF.

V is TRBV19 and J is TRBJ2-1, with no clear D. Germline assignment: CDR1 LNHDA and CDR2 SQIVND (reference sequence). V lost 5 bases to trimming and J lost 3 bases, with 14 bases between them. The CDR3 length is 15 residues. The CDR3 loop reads CASSPLRPGYNEQFF. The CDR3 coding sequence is TGTGCCAGTAGTCCCCTCCGTCCGGGCTACAATGAGCAGTTCTTC.

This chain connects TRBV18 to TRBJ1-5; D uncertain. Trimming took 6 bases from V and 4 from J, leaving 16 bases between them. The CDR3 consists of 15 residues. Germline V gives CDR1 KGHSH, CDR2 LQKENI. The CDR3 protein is CASSPQSAANQPQHF. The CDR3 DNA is TGTGCCAGCTCCCCCCAGTCGGCGGCGAATCAGCCCCAGCATTTT.

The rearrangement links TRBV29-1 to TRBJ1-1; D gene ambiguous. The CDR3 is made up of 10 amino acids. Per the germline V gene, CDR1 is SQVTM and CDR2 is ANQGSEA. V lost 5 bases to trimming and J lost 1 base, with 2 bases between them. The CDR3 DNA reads TGCAGCGTTACGAACACTGAAGCTTTCTTT. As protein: CSVTNTEAFF. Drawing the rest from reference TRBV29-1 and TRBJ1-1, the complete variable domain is SAVISQKPSRDICQRGTSLTIQCQVDSQVTMMFWYRQQPGQSLTLIATANQGSEATYESGFVIDKFPISRPNLTFSTLTVSNMSPEDSSIYLCSVTNTEAFFGQGTRLTVV.

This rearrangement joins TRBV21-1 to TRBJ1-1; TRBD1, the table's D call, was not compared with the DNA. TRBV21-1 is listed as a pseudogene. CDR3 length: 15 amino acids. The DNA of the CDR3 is TGTGCCAGCAGCAAATGGACAGGGCGGAAGACTGAAGCTTTCTTT. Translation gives CASSKWTGRKTEAFF.

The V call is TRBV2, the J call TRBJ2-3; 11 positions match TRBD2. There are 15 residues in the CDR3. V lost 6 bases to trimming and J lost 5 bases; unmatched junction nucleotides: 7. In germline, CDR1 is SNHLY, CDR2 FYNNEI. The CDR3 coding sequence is TGTGCCAGCAGGGTTAGCGGGGGGGCCCGAGATACGCAGTATTTT. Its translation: CASRVSGGARDTQYF.

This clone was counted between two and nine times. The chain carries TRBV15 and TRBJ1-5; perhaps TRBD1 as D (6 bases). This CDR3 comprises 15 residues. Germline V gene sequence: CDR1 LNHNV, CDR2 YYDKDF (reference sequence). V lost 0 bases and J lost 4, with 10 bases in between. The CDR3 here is CATSRDRGANQPQHF. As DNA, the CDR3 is TGTGCCACCAGCAGAGACCGGGGGGCGAATCAGCCCCAGCATTTT.

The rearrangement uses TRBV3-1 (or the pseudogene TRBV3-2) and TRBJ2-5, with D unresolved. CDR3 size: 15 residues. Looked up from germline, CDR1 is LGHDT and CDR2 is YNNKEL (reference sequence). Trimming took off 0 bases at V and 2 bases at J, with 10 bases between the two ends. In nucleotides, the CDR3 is TGTGCCAGCAGCCAAGATATTGACTTTCAAGAGACCCAGTACTTC. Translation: CASSQDIDFQETQYF.

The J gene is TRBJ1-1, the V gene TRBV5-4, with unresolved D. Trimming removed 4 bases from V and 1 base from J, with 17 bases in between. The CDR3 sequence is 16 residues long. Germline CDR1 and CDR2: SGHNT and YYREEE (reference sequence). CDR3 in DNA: TGTGCCAGCAGCCCCCTCCCACCACGGACGAACACTGAAGCTTTCTTT. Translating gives CASSPLPPRTNTEAFF.

CDR3 sequence reads: CASRTGMGTEAFF. Here the CDR3 DNA reads TGCGCCAGCAGGACCGGGATGGGCACTGAAGCTTTCTTT. This chain uses TRBV5-1 with TRBJ1-1, with D hard to call. The CDR3 has 13 residues. V lost 5 bases and J lost 4, with 12 bases in between. Germline V gene lookup returns CDR1 SGHRS and CDR2 YFSETQ. Using reference TRBV5-1 and TRBJ1-1 for the parts outside the CDR3, the full variable domain is KAGVTQTPRYLIKTRGQQVTLSCSPISGHRSVSWYQQTPGQGLQFLFEYFSETQRNKGNFPGRFSGRQFSNSRSEMNVSTLELGDSALYLCASRTGMGTEAFFGQGTRLTVV.

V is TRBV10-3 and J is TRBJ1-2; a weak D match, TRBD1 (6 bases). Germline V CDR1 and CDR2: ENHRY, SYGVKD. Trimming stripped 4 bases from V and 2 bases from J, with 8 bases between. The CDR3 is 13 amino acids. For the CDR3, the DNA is TGTGCCATCAGTGTGGACAGCAACTATGGCTACACCTTC. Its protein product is CAISVDSNYGYTF.

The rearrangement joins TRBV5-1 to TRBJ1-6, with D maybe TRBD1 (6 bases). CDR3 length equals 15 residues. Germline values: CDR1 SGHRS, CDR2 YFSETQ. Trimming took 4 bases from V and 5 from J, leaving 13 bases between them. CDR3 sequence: CASSPTGNNNSPLHF. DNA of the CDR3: TGCGCCAGCAGCCCAACAGGGAATAATAATTCACCCCTCCACTTT.

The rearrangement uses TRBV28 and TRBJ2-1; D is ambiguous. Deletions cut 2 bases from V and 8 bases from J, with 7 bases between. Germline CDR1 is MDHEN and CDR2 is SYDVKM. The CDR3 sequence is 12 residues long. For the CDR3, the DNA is TGTGCCAGCAGTTTAACCCGCGATGAGCAGTTCTTC. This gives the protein CASSLTRDEQFF.

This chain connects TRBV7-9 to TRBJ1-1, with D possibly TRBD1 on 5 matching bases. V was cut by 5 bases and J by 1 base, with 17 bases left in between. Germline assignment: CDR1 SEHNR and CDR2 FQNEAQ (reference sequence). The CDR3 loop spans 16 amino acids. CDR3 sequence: CASSPRVGVENTEAFF. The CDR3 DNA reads TGTGCCAGCAGCCCGAGAGTAGGGGTGGAGAACACTGAAGCTTTCTTT.

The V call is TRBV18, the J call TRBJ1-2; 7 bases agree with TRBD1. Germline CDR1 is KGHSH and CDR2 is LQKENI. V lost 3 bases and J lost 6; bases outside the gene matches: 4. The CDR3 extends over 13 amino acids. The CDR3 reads CASSPTGADGYTF. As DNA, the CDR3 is TGTGCCAGCTCACCTACAGGGGCGGATGGCTACACCTTC.

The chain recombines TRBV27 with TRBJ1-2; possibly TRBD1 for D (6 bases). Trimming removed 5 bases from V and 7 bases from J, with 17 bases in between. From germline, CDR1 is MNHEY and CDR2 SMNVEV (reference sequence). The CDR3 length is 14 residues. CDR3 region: CASSTISGAGGYTF. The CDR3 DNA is TGTGCCAGCAGTACCATCTCGGGGGCGGGTGGCTACACCTTC.

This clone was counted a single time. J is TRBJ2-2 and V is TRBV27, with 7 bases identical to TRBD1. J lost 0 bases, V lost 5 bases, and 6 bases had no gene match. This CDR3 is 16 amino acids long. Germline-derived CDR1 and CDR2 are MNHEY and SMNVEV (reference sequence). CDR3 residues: CASSVQGTANTGELFF. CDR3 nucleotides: TGTGCCAGCAGTGTGCAAGGGACAGCGAACACCGGGGAGCTGTTTTTT.

CDR3 in amino acids: CASSSSLAGEYEQYF. CDR3 in DNA: TGCGCCAGCAGCTCCTCACTAGCGGGAGAATACGAGCAGTACTTC. The chain joins TRBV5-1 to TRBJ2-7; TRBD2 matches 11 bases. Germline V gives CDR1 SGHRS, CDR2 YFSETQ. J lost 4 bases, V lost 3 bases, and 6 bases had no gene match. The CDR3 loop spans 15 amino acids.

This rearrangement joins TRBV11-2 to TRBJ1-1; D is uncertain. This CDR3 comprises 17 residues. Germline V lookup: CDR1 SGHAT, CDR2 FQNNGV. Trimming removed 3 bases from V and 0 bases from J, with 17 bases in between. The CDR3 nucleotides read TGTGCCAGCAGCTTTGACGAGTTCTGGGTCATGAACACTGAAGCTTTCTTT. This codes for CASSFDEFWVMNTEAFF.

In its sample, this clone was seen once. CDR3 amino acids: CAVNQGAGELFF. The CDR3 DNA reads as TGTGCCGTCAACCAGGGTGCCGGGGAGCTGTTTTTT. The rearrangement links TRBV19 to TRBJ2-2; maybe TRBD1 (5 bases). Between the trimmed V and J ends, which lost 11 bases and 6 bases, there was a span of 13 bases. The CDR3 is 12 residues long. CDR1 is LNHDA, CDR2 SQIVND, per germline (reference sequence).